This T cell receptor beta chain was retrieved from a study of T-cell memory formation after mild COVID-19 (TCRdb year 2021). A note on the overall study: TCR sequence clusters from the two donors were largely donor specific. In two donors, T-cell clones that expanded and contracted after mild COVID-19 were tracked by sequencing TCRalpha and TCRbeta repertoires over time. Two young, previously healthy adult volunteers, one female and one male, were included in the cohort.

V drops 8 bases and J drops 0 bases, leaving 11 bases in between. The CDR3 starts with the cysteine, ends with the phenylalanine, and has 15 residues. The kept DNA is CDR3 alone, 45 bases in frame from the first base. CDR1 and CDR2 (MNHEY, SVGEGT) derive from the germline V gene. The sequencing machine was an Illumina NovaSeq 6000. TCRalpha and TCRbeta cDNA libraries were built by 5'RACE with constant-segment primers, adding sample barcodes and unique molecular identifiers. Trizol reagent was used to extract RNA from every sample. Amplification of the libraries took two PCR steps, and the second step added a second sample barcode plus Illumina TruSeq adapters. Libraries were sequenced on an Illumina NovaSeq with 2 x 150 bp paired-end reads. Per the original workflow: With migec v1.2.7, reads were demultiplexed and then collapsed into UMI-guided consensus sequences. Using mixcr v2.1.11, the UMI consensuses were aligned to TRA and TRB V and J templates and assembled into clonotypes. Clonotypes were classified as expanded or contracted when called significant by both edgeR and NoisET, with noise models trained on biological replicates. For edgeR calls, a false discovery rate-adjusted p below 0.01 and a log2 fold-change threshold of 1 were applied. As an exploratory analysis of dynamics, max-normalized trajectories of the 1000 most abundant clonotypes were examined with PCA combined with hierarchical clustering. Separately sequenced CD4+ and CD8+ repertoires were used to assign the CD4 or CD8 phenotype of responding clones. TCRdb ran its own pipeline on the public reads, namely fastp trimming at Q25 and MiXCR clone calling, and kept in-frame beta chains. One record per CDR3 amino acid sequence lists the most common genes and DNA. The V and J calls and clone size are TCRdb's, not the authors'. This sample comprises approximately 490,000 distinct CDR3 sequences, about a fifth of them detected only once. The biggest ten clones account for about 12% of the sample.

Ficoll-Paque density gradient centrifugation was the method used to isolate PBMCs. In regard to this clonotype: No antigen is known for it. Nothing much larger sits one base from this clone, and base qualities are not available.

The investigation overall reported the following: Some responding clones were found in pre-infection memory, which suggests that pre-existing cross-reactive memory T cells took part in the SARS-CoV-2 response. Contracting CD4+ clones appeared mostly in the CM and EM memory subsets, whereas CD8+ clones were enriched in EMRA. Clones contracting from day 15 to 85 had balanced CD4/CD8 phenotypes, while a second wave expanding from day 15 to 37 was biased towards CD4+. The second-wave clones that peaked on day 37 were not confirmed to be SARS-CoV-2 specific. Only a couple of mild cases were covered by the study, and larger cohorts that include severe cases with pre-infection samples were considered necessary.

Recombination joined TRBV6-2 or TRBV6-3 with TRBJ1-6, with a weak D call of TRBD1 (5 bases match). The sequenced material came from PBMCs or a T cell subset sorted from them (not recorded which). The origin of this receptor is an adult woman who had mild COVID-19 (a few samples of this study predate the infection). The sample titles of this study are shuffled in the database, so cell type and time point are left out; the donor was told from shared clones. The CDR3 amino acid sequence is: CASHRTSSYNSPLHF. At the DNA level, the sequence is TGTGCCAGCCACAGGACGAGCTCCTATAATTCACCCCTCCACTTT.